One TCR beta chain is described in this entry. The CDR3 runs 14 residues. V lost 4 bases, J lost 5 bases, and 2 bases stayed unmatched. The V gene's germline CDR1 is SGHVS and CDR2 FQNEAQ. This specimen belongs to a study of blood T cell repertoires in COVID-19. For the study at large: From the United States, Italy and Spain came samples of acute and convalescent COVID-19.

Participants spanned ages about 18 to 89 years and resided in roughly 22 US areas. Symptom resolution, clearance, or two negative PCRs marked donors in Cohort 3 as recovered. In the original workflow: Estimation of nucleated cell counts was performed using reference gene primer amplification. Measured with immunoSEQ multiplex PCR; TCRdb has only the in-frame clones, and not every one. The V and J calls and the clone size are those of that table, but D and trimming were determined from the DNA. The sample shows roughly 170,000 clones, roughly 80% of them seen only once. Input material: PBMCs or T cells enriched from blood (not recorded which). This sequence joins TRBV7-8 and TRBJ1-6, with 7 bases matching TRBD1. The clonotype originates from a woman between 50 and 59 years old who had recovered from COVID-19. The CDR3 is CASSSGTDNSPLHF. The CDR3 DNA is TGTGCCAGCAGCTCCGGGACAGATAATTCACCCCTCCACTTT. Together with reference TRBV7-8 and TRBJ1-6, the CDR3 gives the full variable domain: GAGVSQSPRYKVAKRGQDVALRCDPISGHVSLFWYQQALGQGPEFLTYFQNEAQLDKSGLPSDRFFAERPEGSVSTLKIQRTQQEDSAVYLCASSSGTDNSPLHFGNGTRLTVT.